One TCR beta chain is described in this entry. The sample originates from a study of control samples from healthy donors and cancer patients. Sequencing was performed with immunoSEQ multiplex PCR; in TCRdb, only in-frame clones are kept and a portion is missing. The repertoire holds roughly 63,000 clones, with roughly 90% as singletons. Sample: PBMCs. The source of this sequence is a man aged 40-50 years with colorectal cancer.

CDR3 sequence (DNA): TGTGCCAGCAGTCCGTTTAGGCAGGACTATGGCTACACCTTC. The encoded protein is CASSPFRQDYGYTF. The V gene is TRBV6-5, the J gene TRBJ1-2; D unclear. The CDR3 is made up of 14 amino acids. Germline CDR1 and CDR2: MNHEY and SVGAGI. Trimming cost V 5 bases and J 3 bases, with 13 bases left between them.